This T cell receptor beta chain was recorded in a study of cytomegalovirus exposure and HLA in healthy donors. Across the whole study: Membership in the Caucasian-associated ancestry cluster was found for 81% of 300 to 500 genotyped donors.

Germline values: CDR1 KGHSH, CDR2 LQKENI. The V and J ends lost 1 base and 0 bases respectively, with 13 bases between them. CDR3 length: 16 amino acids. The PCR had 60 Vbeta and 13 Jbeta primers. Data came from immunoSEQ multiplex PCR; TCRdb stores just in-frame clones and leaves some out. Listed are roughly 55,000 clones; roughly 9.6% falls within the top ten. The receptor comes from a woman in her fifties or sixties in good health and CMV-seropositive. The V call is TRBV18, the J call TRBJ2-7, with D maybe TRBD1 (5 bases). The specimen was PBMCs. In DNA, the CDR3 is TGTGCCAGCTCACCACTCTTAGGGGCCAGCTCCTACGAGCAGTACTTC. Residues: CASSPLLGASSYEQYF.